This entry lists 17 T cell receptor beta chains sequenced from one sample in a study of shared clonotypes between healthy human individuals. Clones were sequenced by immunoSEQ multiplex PCR, and TCRdb holds only the in-frame ones, with some missing. The table records millions of clones, approximately 94% of them present only once. The specimen was naive CD4+ T cells sorted from blood. Subset indicated: CD45RA+ positively selected. Every receptor here comes from a man aged 18 to 30 in good health.

This clone was observed a single time. J is TRBJ2-2 and V is TRBV5-4; D gene unclear. Trimming took 1 base from V and 1 from J, leaving 8 bases between them. The CDR3 contains 15 residues. Germline values: CDR1 SGHNT, CDR2 YYREEE (reference sequence). CDR3 sequence: CASSLFVGNTGELFF. In DNA form, the CDR3 reads TGTGCCAGCAGCTTGTTCGTGGGGAACACCGGGGAGCTGTTTTTT.

The chain couples TRBV6-5 to TRBJ1-1; 12 bases agree with TRBD1. After removal of 7 bases from V and 4 bases from J, the junction contained 7 bases not matched to a gene. Germline V gives CDR1 MNHEY, CDR2 SVGAGI. CDR3 length: 15 residues. This CDR3 is CASNRGQGAGTEAFF. The CDR3 coding sequence is TGTGCCAGCAATCGGGGACAGGGGGCGGGCACTGAAGCTTTCTTT.

The gene calls are TRBV4-2 and TRBJ1-2; D might be TRBD1 (6 bases). Trimming cost V 0 bases and J 7 bases, with 15 bases left between them. Germline V gene lookup returns CDR1 LGHNA and CDR2 YNFKEQ. CDR3 length: 15 residues. This CDR3 is CASSQEGGAMVGYTF. The CDR3 coding sequence is TGTGCCAGCAGCCAAGAGGGGGGGGCCATGGTTGGCTACACCTTC.

A remark on this clone: Other nucleotide sequences in the sample specify the same CDR3. The chain is built from TRBV2 and TRBJ2-7, with 8 bases fitting TRBD1. CDR1 SNHLY and CDR2 FYNNEI come from the germline V gene. The CDR3 is 14 residues long. The trim removed 4 bases at V and 1 base at J, leaving 3 bases unmatched. CDR3 in amino acids: CASSGDRSSYEQYF. In DNA, the CDR3 is TGTGCCAGCAGTGGGGACAGGAGTTCCTACGAGCAGTACTTC.

Comments on this clone: This sample includes further DNA sequences coding for the same CDR3. The chain has TRBV10-2 and TRBJ1-3, with no clear D. Germline values: CDR1 WSHSY, CDR2 SAAADI. The CDR3 has 11 amino acids. Trimming pared 4 bases from V and 4 bases from J, leaving 2 bases between. The CDR3 DNA reads as TGCGCCAGCAGTGGAGGAAACACCATATATTTT. Its translation: CASSGGNTIYF.

This chain links TRBV4-1 with TRBJ2-7; either TRBD1 or TRBD2 may supply D (6 bases each). Germline CDR1 reads MGHRA; CDR2 reads YSYEKL. The V gene lost 3 bases and the J gene lost 1 base, with 13 bases spanning the gap. The CDR3 spans 15 residues. The CDR3: CASSQIGGRSYEQYF. The CDR3 region has the DNA TGCGCCAGCAGCCAGATAGGGGGGCGGTCCTACGAGCAGTACTTC.

V gene TRBV4-1 combines with J gene TRBJ2-3; 9 bases are shared with TRBD2. V lost 4 bases to trimming and J lost 4 bases; unmatched junction nucleotides: 9. This CDR3 is built from 16 residues. Germline V gene sequence: CDR1 MGHRA, CDR2 YSYEKL. The CDR3 region is CASSPSNRGGADTQYF. CDR3 nucleotide sequence: TGCGCCAGCAGCCCTTCCAATCGCGGGGGGGCAGATACGCAGTATTTT.

The J gene is TRBJ2-5, the V gene TRBV7-2; 7 nucleotides agree with TRBD2. The CDR3 runs to 14 residues. Germline V gene lookup returns CDR1 SGHTA and CDR2 FQGNSA. Trimming cost V 5 bases and J 9 bases; bases outside gene matches: 12. CDR3 nucleotide sequence: TGTGCCAGCAGCCCCGACTCGCCCCGGGGGGCCCAGTACTTC. Its protein is CASSPDSPRGAQYF.

This clone was detected only once. The V and J genes are TRBV4-3 and TRBJ2-7, with D tentatively TRBD2 (11 bases). The CDR3 is 19 residues long. The germline V and J ends were trimmed by 0 bases and 2 bases, with 23 bases remaining between them. Germline V gene lookup returns CDR1 LGHNA and CDR2 YSLEER. The CDR3 sequence is CASSQDGTGASGRTYEQYF. The CDR3 nucleotides read TGCGCCAGCAGCCAAGACGGGACAGGGGCTAGCGGGAGGACCTACGAGCAGTACTTC.

This clone was seen once. The rearrangement links TRBV6-5 to TRBJ2-7; 8 bases are a match to TRBD1. V gave up 4 bases and J gave up 5 bases; unmatched junction bases: 4. Germline CDR1 is MNHEY and CDR2 is SVGAGI. The CDR3 consists of 13 residues. Here the CDR3 reads CASSLPDRDEQYF. The CDR3 coding sequence is TGTGCCAGCAGTTTACCGGACAGGGACGAGCAGTACTTC.

The chain joins TRBV5-1 to TRBJ2-5; 12 bases are a match to TRBD2. The CDR3 runs 16 residues. V lost 4 bases, J lost 5 bases, and 9 bases stayed unmatched. Germline loops: CDR1 SGHRS, CDR2 YFSETQ. For the CDR3, the DNA is TGCGCCAGCAGCCGGCTAGCGGGAGGGCCCGAGGAGACCCAGTACTTC. Translated: CASSRLAGGPEETQYF.

This chain links TRBV11-2 with TRBJ2-3; possibly TRBD2 for D (5 bases). This CDR3 has 18 residues. Trimming removed 5 bases at V and 2 bases at J, with 23 bases between. From germline, CDR1 is SGHAT and CDR2 FQNNGV. CDR3 sequence: CASSPEYPLASVTDTQYF. CDR3 nucleotide sequence: TGTGCCAGCAGCCCTGAATACCCCCTAGCTTCCGTCACAGATACGCAGTATTTT.

This rearrangement joins TRBV27 to TRBJ2-7, with D perhaps TRBD2 (5 bases). CDR3 length equals 14 residues. The V and J ends lost 6 bases and 0 bases respectively, with 12 bases between them. The V gene's germline CDR1 is MNHEY and CDR2 SMNVEV (reference sequence). CDR3 sequence (DNA): TGTGCCAGCAGACCTACGAGGGTCTCCTACGAGCAGTACTTC. It translates to CASRPTRVSYEQYF.

This clone has a single count. The chain couples TRBV5-1 to TRBJ2-7; the D gene is possibly TRBD1 (5 bases). V lost 0 bases and J 5 bases, leaving 18 bases between the germline ends. This CDR3 comprises 16 residues. Germline CDR1 reads SGHRS; CDR2 reads YFSETQ. This CDR3 reads CASSLDQAPGLHEQYF. DNA of the CDR3: TGCGCCAGCAGCTTGGACCAGGCTCCAGGGCTGCACGAGCAGTACTTC.

The chain joins TRBV18 to TRBJ2-2; D gene uncertain. The length of the CDR3 is 17 residues. The germline V gene encodes CDR1 KGHSH and CDR2 LQKENI. The germline V and J ends were trimmed by 2 bases and 1 base, with 14 bases remaining between them. CDR3 nucleotide sequence: TGTGCCAGCTCACCAATCCAGATAGATCTGAACACCGGGGAGCTGTTTTTT. As protein: CASSPIQIDLNTGELFF.

J is TRBJ2-7 and V is TRBV6-5, with TRBD1 matching 8 bases. CDR1 and CDR2 from the germline V gene are MNHEY and SVGAGI. V shed 0 bases and J 7 bases; nucleotides not matched to a gene: 11. CDR3 length equals 16 residues. CDR3 sequence: CASSYSPTGGKGEQYF. CDR3 nucleotide sequence: TGTGCCAGCAGTTACTCCCCTACAGGGGGTAAGGGGGAGCAGTACTTC.

This chain connects TRBV5-1 to TRBJ1-6; D not certain. The CDR3 has 20 residues. In germline, CDR1 is SGHRS, CDR2 YFSETQ. V gave up 0 bases and J gave up 0 bases, with 19 bases separating them. The CDR3 bases are TGCGCCAGCAGCTTGGTCCCCTCCGGGGTGGGGAGCTCCTATAATTCACCCCTCCACTTT. Amino acids: CASSLVPSGVGSSYNSPLHF.